The 27 T cell receptor beta chains below were found in one sample sequenced in a study of blood T cells in healthy people across ages. Sample-barcoded 5' priming and a J-beta primer mix drove a second PCR of roughly 7 to 11 cycles. TCRdb re-called the 5' RACE reads with MiXCR, one entry per CDR3 protein. Of around 940,000 distinct CDR3 sequences in the sample, 51% were seen once. What was sequenced was blood. The source is a woman aged 55-69 years in good health.

The J gene is TRBJ2-5, the V gene TRBV7-2, with 8 bases identical to TRBD1. The germline V gene encodes CDR1 SGHTA and CDR2 FQGNSA. The CDR3 has 17 amino acids. J gave up 5 bases and V 4 bases, and 15 bases lay outside the gene matches. The CDR3 spells CASSSLSPRTGRETQYF. For the CDR3, the DNA is TGTGCCAGCAGCTCCCTCTCTCCCCGGACAGGGAGGGAGACCCAGTACTTC.

V gene TRBV24-1 combines with J gene TRBJ1-1, with TRBD1 identical over 7 bases. The CDR3 loop spans 15 amino acids. Germline CDR1 KGHDR, CDR2 SFDVKD. J gave up 1 base and V 3 bases, and 4 bases lay outside the gene matches. The CDR3 is CATSDPRQGNTEAFF. CDR3 nucleotide sequence: TGTGCCACCAGTGATCCTCGACAGGGGAACACTGAAGCTTTCTTT.

The rearrangement uses TRBV6-2 or TRBV6-3 and TRBJ2-2; 11 bases line up with TRBD2. Per germline, CDR1 MNHEY and CDR2 SVGEGT. After removal of 4 bases from V and 6 bases from J, the junction contained 4 bases not matched to a gene. CDR3 size: 15 residues. CDR3 nucleotide sequence: TGTGCCAGCAGTTCAACTAGCGGGAGCCCCGGGGAGCTGTTTTTT. Translating gives CASSSTSGSPGELFF.

This clonotype occurred many times. The V and J genes are TRBV27 and TRBJ2-7; D perhaps matches TRBD2 (6 bases). V dropped 2 bases and J dropped 7 bases, with 24 bases sitting between them. In germline, CDR1 is MNHEY, CDR2 SMNVEV (reference sequence). The CDR3 spans 17 residues. The CDR3 DNA follows: TGTGCCAGCAGTTTACGTGGACCGGGGGTGGGGCGTAGAGAGCAGTACTTC. Its translation: CASSLRGPGVGRREQYF.

This clonotype has only a few counts. The genes are TRBV5-6 and TRBJ1-2, with a possible D match to TRBD1 (5 bases). The V end was cut by 3 bases, the J end by 6 bases, with 21 bases between. Germline assignment: CDR1 SGHDT and CDR2 YYEEEE. The CDR3 extends over 16 amino acids. The CDR3 loop reads CASSSSGLPVPHGYTF. The CDR3 nucleotides are TGTGCCAGCAGCTCTTCAGGGTTACCGGTTCCGCATGGCTACACCTTC.

This clonotype showed up many times. V gene TRBV2 combines with J gene TRBJ2-5, with D perhaps TRBD1 or TRBD2 (5 bases each). Trimming took off 8 bases at V and 5 bases at J, with 9 bases between the two ends. The CDR3 contains 11 residues. CDR1 and CDR2 from the germline V gene are SNHLY and FYNNEI. The CDR3: CASRGRETQYF. The CDR3 DNA reads TGTGCCAGCCGGGGCCGGGAGACCCAGTACTTC.

This clonotype appeared once. The rearrangement joins TRBV4-1 to TRBJ2-5; 7 nucleotides agree with TRBD2. The CDR3 loop spans 15 amino acids. V was pared by 1 base and J by 11 bases, with 13 bases of the junction left unmatched. In germline, CDR1 is MGHRA, CDR2 YSYEKL. The CDR3 reads CASSQGGLGYNEQYF. For the CDR3, the DNA is TGCGCCAGCAGCCAAGGCGGACTAGGGTACAATGAGCAGTACTTC.

This clonotype came up a few times. The chain combines TRBV2 with TRBJ1-5; no clear D. V was pared by 9 bases and J by 2 bases, with 11 bases between. This CDR3 comprises 13 residues. Germline V gene data show CDR1 as SNHLY and CDR2 as FYNNEI. CDR3: CASTSEGNQPQHF. The CDR3, as DNA: TGTGCCAGTACCTCAGAGGGCAATCAGCCCCAGCATTTT.

With respect to this clonotype: A single base separates this from a much larger clone, so it may be a read error. The chain has TRBV29-1 and TRBJ2-1, with TRBD2 matching 15 bases. CDR1 SQVTM and CDR2 ANQGSEA come from the germline V gene. This CDR3 is built from 12 residues. The V and J ends lost 4 bases and 15 bases, in that order; junction bases with no gene match: 4. CDR3 in amino acids: CSVGTSGRVRFF. Written as DNA, the CDR3 is TGCAGCGTTGGGACTAGCGGGAGGGTGCGGTTCTTC.

This clonotype was seen a handful of times. For the CDR3, the DNA is TGTGCCACCGGACTAGCGGGAGGAAGGGATACGCAGTATTTT. Protein: CATGLAGGRDTQYF. V usage is TRBV25-1 and J usage is TRBJ2-3; 14 positions match TRBD2. CDR1 is MGHDK and CDR2 is SYGVNS in the germline V gene. The V and J ends lost 10 bases and 6 bases, in that order; junction bases with no gene match: 6. The length of the CDR3 is 14 residues. The entire variable domain, with the rest obtained from reference TRBV25-1 and TRBJ2-3, is as follows: EADIYQTPRYLVIGTGKKITLECSQTMGHDKMYWYQQDPGMELHLIHYSYGVNSTEKGDLSSESTVSRIRTEHFPLTLESARPSHTSQYLCATGLAGGRDTQYFGPGTRLTVL.

This CDR3 is CASSFLLGSRNTGELFF. The CDR3 DNA is TGTGCCAGCAGCTTTCTGCTGGGGAGTCGGAACACCGGGGAGCTGTTTTTT. The chain carries TRBV5-4 and TRBJ2-2; tentative D call: TRBD2 (5 bases). Trimming pared 2 bases from V and 1 base from J, leaving 15 bases between. This CDR3 has 17 amino acids. From germline, CDR1 is SGHNT and CDR2 YYREEE (reference sequence).

As regards this clonotype: One end of the junction varies from germline; a read error may be responsible. The genes are TRBV6-1 and TRBJ1-2; 8 positions match TRBD1. Per germline, CDR1 MNHNS and CDR2 SASEGT. CDR3 size: 15 residues. Here the CDR3 DNA reads TGTGTCAGCAGTGGCCGGGACAGGCTCCGCTATGGCTACACCTTC. It is translated as CVSSGRDRLRYGYTF.

The V and J genes are TRBV29-1 and TRBJ1-2; 7 bases agree with TRBD1. This CDR3 contains 13 residues. J lost 4 bases, V lost 6 bases, and 8 bases had no gene match. Germline CDR1 reads SQVTM; CDR2 reads ANQGSEA. The CDR3 loop reads CSVSRTGGYGYTF. Written as DNA, the CDR3 is TGCAGCGTGAGCCGGACAGGAGGCTATGGCTACACCTTC.

The chain employs TRBV10-3 and TRBJ1-4, with D unresolved. CDR3 length: 12 residues. The germline CDR1 and CDR2 sequences are ENHRY and SYGVKD. V was pared by 3 bases and J by 8 bases, with 7 bases between. The CDR3 here is CAISDSAEKLFF. The DNA for the CDR3 is TGTGCCATCAGTGATTCGGCGGAAAAACTGTTTTTT.

The rearrangement joins TRBV7-3 to TRBJ2-5; 10 bases agree with TRBD2. The trim removed 3 bases at V and 5 bases at J, leaving 3 bases unmatched. CDR1 is SGHTA, CDR2 FQGTGA, per germline. The CDR3 contains 14 residues. CDR3 coding DNA: TGTGCCAGCAGCTTGACAGCGGGAGGGGAGACCCAGTACTTC. This encodes CASSLTAGGETQYF. Full variable domain (missing parts from reference TRBV7-3 and TRBJ2-5): GAGVSQTPSNKVTEKGKYVELRCDPISGHTALYWYRQSLGQGPEFLIYFQGTGAADDSGLPNDRFFAVRPEGSVSTLKIQRTERGDSAVYLCASSLTAGGETQYFGPGTRLLVL.

The V and J genes are TRBV7-9 and TRBJ2-1, with D unresolved. CDR3 length: 13 residues. Trimming took off 5 bases at V and 7 bases at J, with 12 bases between the two ends. The germline V gene encodes CDR1 SEHNR and CDR2 FQNEAQ (reference sequence). The CDR3 nucleotides are TGTGCCAGCAGCCCCAATAGCCCTAATGAGCAGTTCTTC. Translated: CASSPNSPNEQFF.

Comments on this clonotype: A read error may produce the germline difference seen at one junction end. This sequence joins TRBV6-6 and TRBJ2-7; 10 nucleotides match TRBD1. The CDR3 is 16 amino acids. CDR1 is MNHNY, CDR2 SVGAGI, per germline (reference sequence). The CDR3 here is CASGYGGDRGSYEQYF. CDR3 DNA sequence: TGTGCCAGCGGTTATGGGGGGGACAGGGGCTCCTACGAGCAGTACTTC.

The genes are TRBV6-2 or TRBV6-3 and TRBJ2-1; D not certain. Per germline, CDR1 MNHEY and CDR2 SVGEGT. V dropped 2 bases and J dropped 5 bases, with 10 bases sitting between them. This CDR3 is 14 amino acids long. The CDR3 region has the DNA TGTGCCAGCAGTTACGGGCAGATCAACAATGAGCAGTTCTTC. Its translation is CASSYGQINNEQFF.

This clonotype was picked up a small number of times. CDR3 sequence (DNA): TGTGCCAGCAGTTTAGTCGGGAGGGCCAAAAACATTCAGTACTTC. This gives the protein CASSLVGRAKNIQYF. The rearrangement joins TRBV12-3 or TRBV12-4 to TRBJ2-4, with TRBD2 matching 7 bases. The ends lost 1 base at V and 1 base at J; junction bases unmatched: 1. The CDR3 is 15 amino acids.

The V gene is TRBV12-3 or TRBV12-4, the J gene TRBJ2-3; possible D gene TRBD2, 5 bases. CDR3 length: 15 residues. V gave up 5 bases and J gave up 1 base, with 13 bases separating them. In DNA, the CDR3 is TGTGCCAGCAGTAGGAGGATGGCAGGCACAGATACGCAGTATTTT. It codes for CASSRRMAGTDTQYF.

V and J are TRBV12-3 or TRBV12-4 and TRBJ1-4, with 7 bases lining up with TRBD1. This CDR3 has 15 residues. The trim removed 3 bases at V and 5 bases at J, leaving 6 bases unmatched. CDR3 nucleotide sequence: TGTGCCAGCAGTTTCGAGACAGGGAGGAATGAAAAACTGTTTTTT. Translating gives CASSFETGRNEKLFF.

The genes are TRBV9 and TRBJ1-1; maybe TRBD1 (6 bases). Trimming removed 3 bases at V and 5 bases at J, with 17 bases between. The CDR3 totals 15 residues. Germline-derived CDR1 and CDR2 are SGDLS and YYNGEE. CDR3 loop: CASSGLQGTGTEAFF. The CDR3, as DNA: TGTGCCAGCAGCGGATTGCAGGGGACGGGTACTGAAGCTTTCTTT.

The rearrangement uses TRBV5-1 and TRBJ1-5; TRBD1 agrees at 11 bases. Unmatched junction bases numbered 5, after V lost 4 bases and J lost 8 bases. This CDR3 is built from 14 residues. CDR1 is SGHRS and CDR2 is YFSETQ in the germline V gene. This chain's CDR3 is CASSEGQGEEPQHF. The CDR3 DNA reads TGCGCCAGCAGCGAGGGACAGGGGGAAGAGCCCCAGCATTTT.

The chain employs TRBV6-2 or TRBV6-3 and TRBJ2-5; the D call may be TRBD1 or TRBD2 (6 bases each). Germline V gene sequence: CDR1 MNHEY, CDR2 SVGEGT. Between the trimmed V and J ends, which lost 8 bases and 5 bases, there was a span of 15 bases. This CDR3 is built from 13 residues. Here the CDR3 reads CASRRRGSETQYF. The CDR3 coding sequence is TGTGCCAGCCGCAGGAGGGGGTCGGAGACCCAGTACTTC.

This clonotype occurred a few times. The chain has TRBV27 and TRBJ2-7, with D uncertain. The CDR3 sequence is 13 residues long. Per the germline V gene, CDR1 is MNHEY and CDR2 is SMNVEV (reference sequence). With 7 bases removed from V and 2 bases from J, the gap between germline ends came to 12 bases. For the CDR3, the DNA is TGTGCCAGCAAGGGAACCGATGCCTACGAGCAGTACTTC. This gives the protein CASKGTDAYEQYF.

This clonotype was seen a few times. The J gene is TRBJ2-3, the V gene TRBV6-6; either TRBD1 or TRBD2 may supply D (6 bases each). The germline V gene has CDR1 MNHNY and CDR2 SVGAGI (reference sequence). Between the trimmed V and J ends, which lost 6 bases and 0 bases, there was a span of 16 bases. The CDR3 has 16 amino acids. CDR3 residues: CASSPRRGSSTDTQYF. In DNA form, the CDR3 reads TGTGCCAGCAGCCCGAGGAGGGGGAGTAGCACAGATACGCAGTATTTT.

Only one count was recorded for this clonotype. V usage is TRBV3-1 and J usage is TRBJ2-1, with D uncertain. V was cut by 1 base and J by 5 bases, with 12 bases left in between. CDR1 LGHDT and CDR2 YNNKEL come from the germline V gene (reference sequence). This CDR3 has 15 amino acids. DNA for the CDR3: TGTGCCAGCAGCCAAGCGGCTCCATTTAACAATGAGCAGTTCTTC. Translation gives CASSQAAPFNNEQFF.